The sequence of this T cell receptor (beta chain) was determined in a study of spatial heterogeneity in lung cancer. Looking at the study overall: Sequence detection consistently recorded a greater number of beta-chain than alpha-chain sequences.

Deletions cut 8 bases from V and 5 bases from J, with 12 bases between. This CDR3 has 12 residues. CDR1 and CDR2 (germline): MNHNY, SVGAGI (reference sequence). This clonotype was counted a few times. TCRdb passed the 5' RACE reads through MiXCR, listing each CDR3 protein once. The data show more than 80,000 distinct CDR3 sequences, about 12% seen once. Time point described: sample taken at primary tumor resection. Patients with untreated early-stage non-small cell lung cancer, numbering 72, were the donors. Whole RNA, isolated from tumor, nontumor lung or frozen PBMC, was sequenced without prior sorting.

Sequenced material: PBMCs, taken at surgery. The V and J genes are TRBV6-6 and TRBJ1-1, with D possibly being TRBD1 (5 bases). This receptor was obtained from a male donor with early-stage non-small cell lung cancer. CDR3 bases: TGTGCCAGCGCAGGGATTGGGACTGAAGCTTTCTTT. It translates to CASAGIGTEAFF.